This paragraph reports one T cell receptor beta chain. Its target is unknown. The CDR3 length is 14 residues. Germline V CDR1 and CDR2: SGDLS, YYNGEE. V lost 3 bases and J lost 6; bases outside the gene matches: 6. These data come from a study of tissue T cells after allogeneic stem cell transplantation. Looking at the study overall: CD3+ T cells were flow-sorted when enough cells; otherwise DNA extracted directly.

Sequencing of TCRbeta CDR3 at survey depth gave sequences and template counts. TCRdb's table, derived via immunoSEQ multiplex PCR, lists solely in-frame clones and lacks some. The sample gives approximately 30,000 clones, 65% to 90% of which show up once; roughly 4% is in the top ten. Study-wide points: Motif-based clustering found tissue-specific repertoire signatures shared across patients, though few clones were shared.

Specimen: blood, collected before transplantation. The receptor's source is a woman between 18 and 55 years old who later had graft-versus-host disease after an allogeneic stem cell transplant. V is TRBV9 and J is TRBJ2-1; 7 bases agree with TRBD1. The CDR3 spells CASSAGQSPNEQFF. The DNA of the CDR3 is TGTGCCAGCAGCGCGGGACAGTCTCCCAATGAGCAGTTCTTC.